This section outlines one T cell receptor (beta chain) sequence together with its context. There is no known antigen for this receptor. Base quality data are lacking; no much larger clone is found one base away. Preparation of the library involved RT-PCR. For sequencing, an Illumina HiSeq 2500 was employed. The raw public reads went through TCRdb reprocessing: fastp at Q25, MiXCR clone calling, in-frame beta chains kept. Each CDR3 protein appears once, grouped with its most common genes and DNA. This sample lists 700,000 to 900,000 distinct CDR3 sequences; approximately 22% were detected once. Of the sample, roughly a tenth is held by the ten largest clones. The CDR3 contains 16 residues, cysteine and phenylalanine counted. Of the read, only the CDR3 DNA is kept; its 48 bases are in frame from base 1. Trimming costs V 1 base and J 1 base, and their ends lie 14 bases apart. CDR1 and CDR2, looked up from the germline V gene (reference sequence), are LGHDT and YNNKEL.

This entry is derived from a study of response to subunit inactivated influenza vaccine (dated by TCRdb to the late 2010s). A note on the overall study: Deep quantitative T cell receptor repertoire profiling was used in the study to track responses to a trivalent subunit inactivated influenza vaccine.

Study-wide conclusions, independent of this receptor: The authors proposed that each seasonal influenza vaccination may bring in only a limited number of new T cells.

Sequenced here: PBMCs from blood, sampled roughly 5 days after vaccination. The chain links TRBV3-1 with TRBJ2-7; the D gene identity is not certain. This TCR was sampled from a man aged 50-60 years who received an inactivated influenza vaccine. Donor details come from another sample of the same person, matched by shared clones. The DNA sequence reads TGTGCCAGCAGCCAAGGGCGTCGGTTGTGGTCCTACGAGCAGTACTTC. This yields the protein CASSQGRRLWSYEQYF.